This is a list of T cell receptor beta chains from one sample in a study of regulatory T cells in long-lasting Graves disease. TCRdb passed the multiplex PCR reads through MiXCR, listing each CDR3 protein once. The sample consists of about 610,000 distinct CDR3 sequences, 15% to 20% of them appearing once. The same data also contributed to another study, on T cells in Graves' hyperthyroidism and ophthalmopathy.

The starting material was peripheral blood mononuclear cells (PBMCs), obtained at new diagnosis, from a patient treated with antithyroid drugs. Every receptor here comes from a young man with Graves disease. Both conserved end residues are part of each CDR3. The D gene is left open where the match is weak. Not all rows give a size; the values are once, few, many and, for expanded clones, a class.

NA | TRBJ2-7 | many | 15 | TRBV10-2 | CASSESRLGTYEQYF | TGCGCCAGCAGTGAGTCGCGACTAGGAACCTACGAGCAGTACTTC
TRBD2 | TRBJ2-3 | many | 18 | TRBV12-3/TRBV12-4 | CASSLLAGGPSMTDTQYF | TGTGCCAGCAGTTTACTAGCGGGAGGGCCTAGTATGACAGATACGCAGTATTTT
TRBD2 | TRBJ2-7 | few | 17 | TRBV4-2 | CASSQGLAGVAAYEQYF | TGTGCCAGCAGCCAAGGGCTAGCGGGAGTCGCCGCCTACGAGCAGTACTTC
TRBD2 | TRBJ2-1 | NA | 14 | TRBV3-1 | CASSQRENNNEQFF | TGTGCCAGCAGCCAGCGGGAGAACAACAATGAGCAGTTCTTC
TRBD2 | TRBJ2-5 | many | 15 | TRBV28 | CASRRPLGGWETQYF | TGTGCCAGCAGGCGACCACTGGGGGGGTGGGAGACCCAGTACTTC
NA | TRBJ1-2 | many | 14 | TRBV28 | CASSSQTDIYGYTF | TGTGCCAGCAGTTCACAGACAGATATCTATGGCTACACCTTC
NA | TRBJ1-6 | many | 13 | TRBV28 | CASRQGNNSPLHF | TGTGCCAGCAGGCAGGGAAATAATTCACCCCTCCACTTT
NA | TRBJ2-1 | many | 14 | TRBV5-5 | CASRGAGLSNEQFF | TGTGCCAGCAGGGGTGCGGGATTGTCCAATGAGCAGTTCTTC
NA | TRBJ1-2 | NA | 15 | TRBV10-3 | CAISNLEGGLYGYTF | TGTGCCATCAGTAATTTAGAGGGGGGTCTCTATGGCTACACCTTC
TRBD1 | TRBJ1-5 | many | 19 | TRBV2 | CASSYIRDRADNRNRPQHF | TGTGCCAGCAGTTACATCCGGGACAGGGCGGACAATCGCAATCGGCCCCAGCATTTT
NA | TRBJ1-1 | many | 12 | TRBV20-1 | CSASKQNTEAFF | TGCAGTGCTAGCAAACAGAACACTGAAGCTTTCTTT
NA | TRBJ2-3 | many | 15 | TRBV3-1 | CASSQDWGTTDTQYF | TGTGCCAGCAGCCAAGATTGGGGGACCACAGATACGCAGTATTTT
NA | TRBJ2-3 | NA | 16 | TRBV4-1 | CASSQVGRGKTDTQYF | TGCGCCAGCAGCCAAGTCGGAAGGGGAAAGACAGATACGCAGTATTTT
TRBD2 | TRBJ2-1 | NA | 17 | TRBV30 | CAWRTSQRGTAYNEQFF | TGTGCCTGGAGGACCAGCCAGCGGGGGACGGCCTACAATGAGCAGTTCTTC
NA | TRBJ2-7 | many | 14 | TRBV12-3/TRBV12-4 | CASTDDDQTYEQYF | TGTGCCAGCACCGACGATGATCAAACCTACGAGCAGTACTTC
NA | TRBJ2-1 | NA | 16 | TRBV7-9 | CASSAPTERLVYEQFF | TGTGCCAGCAGCGCCCCGACGGAGCGGTTAGTCTATGAGCAGTTCTTC
TRBD2 | TRBJ2-7 | NA | 13 | TRBV20-1 | CSARLAEYYEQYF | TGCAGTGCCCGACTAGCGGAATATTACGAGCAGTACTTC
NA | TRBJ1-3 | NA | 15 | TRBV14 | CASSDIRVAGNTIYF | TGTGCCAGCAGCGACATCAGGGTGGCGGGAAACACCATATATTTT
TRBD2 | TRBJ2-3 | NA | 15 | TRBV4-2 | CASSYGTSHTDTQYF | TGTGCCAGCAGCTACGGGACTAGCCACACAGATACGCAGTATTTT
NA | TRBJ1-1 | many | 13 | TRBV12-3/TRBV12-4 | CASSFGGTTEAFF | TGTGCCAGCAGTTTCGGAGGGACCACTGAAGCTTTCTTT
NA | TRBJ1-5 | NA | 15 | TRBV7-8 | CASSSWDGRNHPQHF | TGTGCCAGCAGCTCCTGGGACGGACGCAATCATCCCCAGCATTTT
TRBD1 | TRBJ2-7 | few | 13 | TRBV11-3 | CAGSRKTGDEQYF | TGTGCCGGCAGTCGGAAGACAGGGGATGAGCAGTACTTC
NA | TRBJ1-4 | NA | 13 | TRBV20-1 | CSATIGPGEKLFF | TGCAGTGCTACAATTGGACCAGGAGAAAAACTGTTTTTT
NA | TRBJ1-5 | NA | 15 | TRBV7-2 | CASSLEGWGGQPQHF | TGTGCCAGCAGCTTAGAGGGTTGGGGTGGACAGCCCCAGCATTTT
TRBD2 | TRBJ2-3 | NA | 13 | TRBV20-1 | CSMQREGTDTQYF | TGCAGTATGCAGCGGGAGGGCACAGATACGCAGTATTTT
TRBD2 | TRBJ2-1 | few | 12 | TRBV7-7 | CASSRDYGEQFF | TGTGCTAGCAGTAGGGACTATGGTGAGCAGTTCTTC
TRBD2 | TRBJ2-4 | NA | 17 | TRBV6-1 | CASSHPGLAITKNIQYF | TGTGCCAGCAGTCACCCGGGACTAGCAATTACCAAAAACATTCAGTACTTC
TRBD1 | TRBJ1-2 | few | 14 | TRBV19 | CASSMSGTGPGYTF | TGTGCCAGTAGTATGTCCGGGACAGGGCCTGGCTACACCTTC
TRBD1 | TRBJ2-6 | many | 18 | TRBV5-1 | CASSSRDRGWSGANVLTF | TGCGCCAGCAGCAGCCGGGACAGGGGTTGGTCTGGGGCCAACGTCCTGACTTTC
TRBD1 | TRBJ2-5 | NA | 14 | TRBV5-6 | CASSFQGAKETQYF | TGTGCCAGCAGCTTTCAGGGGGCCAAAGAGACCCAGTACTTC
TRBD2 | TRBJ2-3 | many | 17 | TRBV27 | CASSAGTSGMSIDTQYF | TGTGCCAGCAGTGCCGGGACTAGCGGGATGTCTATAGATACGCAGTATTTT
TRBD1 | TRBJ2-1 | many | 14 | TRBV2 | CASSETTGLGEQFF | TGTGCCAGCAGTGAAACGACAGGGCTCGGCGAGCAGTTCTTC
NA | TRBJ1-1 | few | 14 | TRBV5-1 | CASSFQGGRTEAFF | TGCGCCAGCAGCTTTCAGGGAGGTCGGACTGAAGCTTTCTTT
NA | TRBJ1-3 | NA | 12 | TRBV29-1 | CSVKAQGNTIYF | TGCAGCGTTAAAGCTCAGGGTAACACCATATATTTT
NA | TRBJ2-7 | NA | 16 | TRBV10-1 | CASSESGTVGAYEQYF | TGCGCCAGCAGTGAGTCGGGGACGGTCGGGGCCTACGAGCAGTACTTC
NA | TRBJ2-3 | NA | 13 | TRBV29-1 | CSQREARTDTQYF | TGCAGTCAGAGGGAGGCCCGCACAGATACGCAGTATTTT
NA | TRBJ2-1 | many | 16 | TRBV5-1 | CASSTPEIRSYNEQFF | TGCGCCAGCAGCACGCCGGAGATCAGATCCTACAATGAGCAGTTCTTC
TRBD2 | TRBJ2-7 | many | 15 | TRBV5-1 | CASTPGEGYSYEQYF | TGCGCCAGCACCCCCGGGGAGGGGTACTCCTACGAGCAGTACTTC
NA | TRBJ2-5 | many | 16 | TRBV28 | CASSPGPGTPEETQYF | TGTGCCAGCAGCCCCGGTCCGGGGACACCCGAAGAGACCCAGTACTTC
NA | TRBJ1-2 | many | 13 | TRBV11-2 | CASSLGANYGYTF | TGTGCCAGCAGCTTAGGGGCAAACTATGGCTACACCTTC
NA | TRBJ2-2 | few | 18 | TRBV9 | CASSRRDSPRGYTGELFF | TGTGCCAGCAGCAGACGGGACTCTCCTCGTGGTTACACCGGGGAGCTGTTTTTT
TRBD1 | TRBJ1-4 | few | 13 | TRBV20-1 | CSARRGGTEKLFF | TGCAGTGCTAGAAGAGGGGGCACTGAAAAACTGTTTTTT
TRBD2 | TRBJ2-7 | NA | 21 | TRBV14 | CASSQAFTWGGEQESSYEQYF | TGTGCCAGCAGCCAAGCCTTTACTTGGGGGGGAGAACAGGAGAGCTCCTACGAGCAGTACTTC
TRBD1 | TRBJ2-7 | NA | 16 | TRBV9 | CASSPFPGQGAYEQYF | TGTGCCAGCAGCCCATTCCCGGGACAGGGGGCCTACGAGCAGTACTTC
TRBD2 | TRBJ2-4 | many | 19 | TRBV15 | CATSRGGLAGAVVKNIQYF | TGTGCCACCAGCAGAGGCGGCCTAGCGGGAGCGGTAGTCAAAAACATTCAGTACTTC
NA | TRBJ2-4 | few | 13 | TRBV5-6 | CASSFKGGDIQYF | TGTGCCAGCAGCTTTAAGGGAGGTGACATTCAGTACTTC
TRBD1 | TRBJ2-6 | NA | 16 | TRBV29-1 | CSVEGTGVNGANVLTF | TGCAGCGTTGAAGGGACAGGGGTTAATGGGGCCAACGTCCTGACTTTC
NA | TRBJ1-6 | NA | 15 | TRBV6-1 | CASSVRGLLNSPLHF | TGTGCCAGCAGTGTCAGGGGACTGCTTAATTCACCCCTCCACTTT
TRBD1 | TRBJ2-7 | NA | 14 | TRBV11-2 | CASSLDPTGNEQYF | TGTGCCAGCAGCTTAGACCCGACAGGGAACGAGCAGTACTTC
NA | TRBJ2-1 | many | 15 | TRBV10-2 | CASSEFRRSYNEQFF | TGCGCCAGCAGTGAGTTCCGGAGGTCCTACAATGAGCAGTTCTTC
TRBD1 | TRBJ1-1 | NA | 13 | TRBV18 | CASSSGQEAEALF | TGTGCCAGCTCATCAGGACAGGAGGCTGAAGCTCTCTTT
NA | TRBJ1-1 | NA | 13 | TRBV20-1 | CSARHRVVTEAFF | TGCAGTGCTAGACACAGGGTGGTGACTGAAGCTTTCTTT
NA | TRBJ2-7 | many | 15 | TRBV27 | CASASLGLTAYEQYF | TGTGCCAGCGCTTCGCTCGGACTGACGGCCTACGAGCAGTACTTC
TRBD2 | TRBJ2-5 | many | 15 | TRBV3-1 | CASRPPGLADGTQYF | TGTGCCAGCAGGCCCCCCGGGCTAGCGGACGGGACCCAGTACTTC
TRBD2 | TRBJ2-1 | few | 14 | TRBV29-1 | CSVRASGFRSEQFF | TGCAGCGTTCGGGCTAGCGGATTTCGGAGTGAGCAGTTCTTC
TRBD2 | TRBJ2-3 | many | 15 | TRBV20-1 | CSASLLAGGTDTQYF | TGCAGTGCTAGTCTCCTAGCGGGGGGCACAGATACGCAGTATTTT
NA | TRBJ2-3 | NA | 14 | TRBV6-1 | CASSEGFSTDTQYF | TGTGCCAGCAGTGAGGGATTTAGCACAGATACGCAGTATTTT
TRBD1 | TRBJ2-7 | few | 15 | TRBV19 | CASSPFDRGTYEQYF | TGTGCCAGTAGTCCCTTTGACAGGGGGACCTACGAGCAGTACTTC